These T cell receptor beta chains were read from a single sample in a study of cytotoxic CD8 clonotypes in ibrutinib-treated CLL. Profiled with immunoSEQ multiplex PCR; TCRdb holds only in-frame clones, not every one. The sample holds approximately 92,000 clones, 60% to 80% seen once. The sequences come from PBMCs, collected after 24 months of ibrutinib treatment. The receptors stem from a human donor with chronic lymphocytic leukemia. The CDR3 runs from the conserved cysteine through the conserved F or W. D genes are given only for firm matches. Not every row has a clone size; where given, it reads once, few, many or a size class.

>TRBV18|TRBD2|NA|TRBJ2-7
CASSPVAGDIYEQYF
TGTGCCAGCTCACCAGTAGCGGGAGATATCTACGAGCAGTACTTC
>TRBV19|TRBD1|NA|TRBJ2-7
CASSPRDMDRGPYEQYF
TGTGCCAGTAGTCCGAGGGACATGGACAGGGGCCCCTACGAGCAGTACTTC
>TRBV5-1|NA|NA|TRBJ1-5
CASSYRAGSNQPQHF
TGCGCCAGCAGCTACCGGGCGGGGAGCAATCAGCCCCAGCATTTT
>TRBV5-6|NA|NA|TRBJ1-5
CASSFFGSNQPQHF
TGTGCCAGCAGCTTTTTCGGTAGCAATCAGCCCCAGCATTTT
>TRBV27|NA|NA|TRBJ1-1
CASSLTPGGNTEAFF
TGTGCCAGCAGTTTAACCCCCGGAGGGAACACTGAAGCTTTCTTT
>TRBV6-5|TRBD2|once|TRBJ2-3
CASSYRGRRIADTQYF
TGTGCCAGCAGTTACCGCGGGAGGAGGATCGCAGATACGCAGTATTTT
>TRBV6-1|NA|NA|TRBJ1-2
CASSDPGQIYGYTF
TGTGCCAGCAGTGACCCGGGACAAATCTATGGCTACACCTTC
>TRBV5-1|NA|NA|TRBJ1-4
CASSLMGDEKLFF
TGCGCCAGCAGCTTAATGGGAGATGAAAAACTGTTTTTT
>TRBV5-5|TRBD1|NA|TRBJ2-1
CASSSGQGAADYNEQFF
TGTGCCAGCAGCTCCGGACAGGGGGCCGCGGATTACAATGAGCAGTTCTTC
>TRBV7-8|TRBD1|NA|TRBJ2-2
CASSLTDRERTGELFF
TGTGCCAGCAGCTTAACGGACAGGGAGAGGACCGGGGAGCTGTTTTTT
>TRBV28|NA|NA|TRBJ2-3
CASSGADTQYF
TGTGCCAGCAGTGGGGCAGATACGCAGTATTTT
>TRBV19|TRBD1|NA|TRBJ2-1
CASSIRGPSYNEQFF
TGTGCCAGTAGTATCAGGGGGCCCTCCTACAATGAGCAGTTCTTC
>TRBV7-9|TRBD2|NA|TRBJ2-7
CASSLGLAGTYEQYF
TGTGCCAGCAGCTTAGGACTAGCGGGAACGTACGAGCAGTACTTC
>TRBV9|NA|NA|TRBJ1-2
CASSVETAGGYTF
TGTGCCAGCAGCGTAGAAACAGCAGGAGGCTACACCTTC
>TRBV28|NA|NA|TRBJ1-1
CASRAPGVAAFF
TGTGCCAGCAGAGCCCCGGGAGTGGCAGCTTTCTTT
>TRBV18|TRBD1|NA|TRBJ1-2
CASSPETGESGYTF
TGTGCCAGCTCACCAGAGACAGGGGAGAGTGGCTACACCTTC
>TRBV6-1|NA|few|TRBJ2-7
CASSPYEQYF
TGTGCCAGCAGTCCCTACGAGCAGTACTTC
>TRBV29-1|TRBD2|NA|TRBJ2-1
CSVKRGGRNEQFF
TGCAGCGTCAAGCGGGGGGGCCGGAATGAGCAGTTCTTC
>TRBV18|NA|NA|TRBJ2-5
CASSPPEETQYF
TGTGCCAGCTCACCACCGGAAGAGACCCAGTACTTC
>TRBV5-1|NA|NA|TRBJ1-5
CASSLAGVNQPQHF
TGCGCCAGCAGCTTGGCTGGGGTAAATCAGCCCCAGCATTTT
>TRBV27|TRBD1|NA|TRBJ2-3
CASSNVPGQGTDTQYF
TGTGCCAGCAGTAACGTCCCGGGACAGGGCACAGATACGCAGTATTTT
>TRBV7-7|NA|NA|TRBJ2-1
CASSLARGSYNEQFF
TGTGCTAGCAGCTTAGCGAGGGGCTCCTACAATGAGCAGTTCTTC
>TRBV30|NA|few|TRBJ1-3
CAWARRGINTIYF
TGTGCCTGGGCTCGGAGGGGTATCAACACCATATATTTT
>TRBV28|TRBD1|NA|TRBJ2-7
CASSPWTGGNRKQYF
TGTGCCAGCAGTCCCTGGACAGGGGGGAATAGGAAGCAGTACTTC
>TRBV5-4|NA|NA|TRBJ2-3
CASSFVQVTDTQYF
TGTGCCAGCAGCTTCGTGCAGGTGACAGATACGCAGTATTTT